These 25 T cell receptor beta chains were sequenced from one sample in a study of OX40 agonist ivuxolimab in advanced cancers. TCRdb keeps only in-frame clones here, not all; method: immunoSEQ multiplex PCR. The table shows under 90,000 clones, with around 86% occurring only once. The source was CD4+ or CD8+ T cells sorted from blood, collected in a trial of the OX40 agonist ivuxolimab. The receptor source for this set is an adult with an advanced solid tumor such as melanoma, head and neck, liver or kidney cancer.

The CDR3 DNA reads as TGCGCCAGCAGCCAAGATTTTAGGGAGCAGTACTTC. It codes for CASSQDFREQYF. The chain recombines TRBV4-1 with TRBJ2-7, with D unclear. Germline lookup yields CDR1 MGHRA and CDR2 YSYEKL. V was trimmed by 0 bases and J by 7 bases, leaving 7 bases between them. The CDR3 spans 12 residues.

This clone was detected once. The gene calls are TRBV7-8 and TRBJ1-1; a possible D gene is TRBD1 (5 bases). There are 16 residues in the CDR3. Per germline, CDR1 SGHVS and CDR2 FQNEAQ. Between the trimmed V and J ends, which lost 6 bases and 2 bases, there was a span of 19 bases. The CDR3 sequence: CASRLGYRQQNTEAFF. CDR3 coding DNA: TGTGCCAGCAGACTAGGCTACAGGCAACAAAACACTGAAGCTTTCTTT. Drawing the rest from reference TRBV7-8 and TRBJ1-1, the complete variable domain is GAGVSQSPRYKVAKRGQDVALRCDPISGHVSLFWYQQALGQGPEFLTYFQNEAQLDKSGLPSDRFFAERPEGSVSTLKIQRTQQEDSAVYLCASRLGYRQQNTEAFFGQGTRLTVV.

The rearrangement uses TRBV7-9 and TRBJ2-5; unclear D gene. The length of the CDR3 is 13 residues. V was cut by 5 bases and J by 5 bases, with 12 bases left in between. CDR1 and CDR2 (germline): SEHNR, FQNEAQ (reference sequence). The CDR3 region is CASSLVGPETQYF. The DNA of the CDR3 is TGTGCCAGCAGCCTAGTAGGGCCCGAGACCCAGTACTTC.

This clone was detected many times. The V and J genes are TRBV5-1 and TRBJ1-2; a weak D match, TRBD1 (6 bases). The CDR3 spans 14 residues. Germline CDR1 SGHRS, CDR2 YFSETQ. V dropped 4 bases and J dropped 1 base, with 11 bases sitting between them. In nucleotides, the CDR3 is TGCGCCAGCAGCCGTGGACAGTATAACTATGGCTACACCTTC. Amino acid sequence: CASSRGQYNYGYTF. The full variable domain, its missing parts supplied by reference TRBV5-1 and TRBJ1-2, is KAGVTQTPRYLIKTRGQQVTLSCSPISGHRSVSWYQQTPGQGLQFLFEYFSETQRNKGNFPGRFSGRQFSNSRSEMNVSTLELGDSALYLCASSRGQYNYGYTFGSGTRLTVV.

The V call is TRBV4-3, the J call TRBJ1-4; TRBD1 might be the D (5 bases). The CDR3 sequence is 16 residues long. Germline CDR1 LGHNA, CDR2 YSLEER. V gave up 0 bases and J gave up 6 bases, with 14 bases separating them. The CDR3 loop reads CASSQEGIQGDEKLFF. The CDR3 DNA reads TGCGCCAGCAGCCAAGAAGGGATTCAGGGTGATGAAAAACTGTTTTTT.

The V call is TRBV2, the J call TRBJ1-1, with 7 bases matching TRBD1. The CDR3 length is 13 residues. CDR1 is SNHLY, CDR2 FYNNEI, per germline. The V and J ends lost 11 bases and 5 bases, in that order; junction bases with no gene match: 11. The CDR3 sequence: CASGAGGLTEAFF. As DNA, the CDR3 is TGTGCCTCAGGGGCAGGGGGATTGACTGAAGCTTTCTTT.

The CDR3 nucleotides read TGTGCCATCAGTGGGCTGACTAGCGGGTACAATGAGCAGTTCTTC. This codes for CAISGLTSGYNEQFF. V is TRBV10-3 and J is TRBJ2-1, with 10 bases lining up with TRBD2. The length of the CDR3 is 15 residues. V lost 4 bases, J lost 4 bases, and 4 bases stayed unmatched. Germline assignment: CDR1 ENHRY and CDR2 SYGVKD.

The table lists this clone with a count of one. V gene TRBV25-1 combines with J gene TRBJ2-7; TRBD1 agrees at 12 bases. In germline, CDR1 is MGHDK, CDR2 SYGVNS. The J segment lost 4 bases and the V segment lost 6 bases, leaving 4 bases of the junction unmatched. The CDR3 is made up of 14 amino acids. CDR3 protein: CASRGQGATYEQYF. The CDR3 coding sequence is TGTGCCAGCAGGGGACAGGGGGCGACTTACGAGCAGTACTTC.

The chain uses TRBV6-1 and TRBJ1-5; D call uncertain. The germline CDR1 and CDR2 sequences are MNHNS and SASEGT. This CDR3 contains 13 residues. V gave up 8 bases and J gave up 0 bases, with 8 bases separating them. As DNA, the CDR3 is TGTGCCAGCGCGTGGGCTAGCAATCAGCCCCAGCATTTT. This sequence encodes CASAWASNQPQHF.

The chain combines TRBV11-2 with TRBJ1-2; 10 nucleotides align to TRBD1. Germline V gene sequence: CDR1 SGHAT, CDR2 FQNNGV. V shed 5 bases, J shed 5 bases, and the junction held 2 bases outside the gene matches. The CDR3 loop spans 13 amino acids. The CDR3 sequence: CASSRDRGYGYTF. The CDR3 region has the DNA TGTGCCAGCAGCCGGGACAGGGGTTATGGCTACACCTTC. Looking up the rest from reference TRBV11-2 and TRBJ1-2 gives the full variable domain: EAGVAQSPRYKIIEKRQSVAFWCNPISGHATLYWYQQILGQGPKLLIQFQNNGVVDDSQLPKDRFSAERLKGVDSTLKIQPAKLEDSAVYLCASSRDRGYGYTFGSGTRLTVV.

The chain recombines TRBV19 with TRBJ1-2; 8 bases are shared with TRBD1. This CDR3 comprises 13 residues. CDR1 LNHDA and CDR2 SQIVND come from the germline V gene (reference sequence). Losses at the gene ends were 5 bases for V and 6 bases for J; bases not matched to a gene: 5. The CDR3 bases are TGTGCCAGTAGTCTATTGGACAGGGATGGCTACACCTTC. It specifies CASSLLDRDGYTF.

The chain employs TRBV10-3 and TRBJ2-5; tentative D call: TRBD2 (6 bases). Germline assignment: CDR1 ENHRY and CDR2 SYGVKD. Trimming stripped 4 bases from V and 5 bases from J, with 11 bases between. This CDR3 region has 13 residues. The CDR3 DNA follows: TGTGCCATCAGTGCCTCGAGCGGGGAGACCCAGTACTTC. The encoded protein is CAISASSGETQYF.

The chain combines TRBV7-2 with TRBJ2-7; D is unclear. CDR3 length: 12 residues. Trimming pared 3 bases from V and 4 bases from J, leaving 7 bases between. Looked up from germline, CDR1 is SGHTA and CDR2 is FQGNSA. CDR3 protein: CASSLFPYEQYF. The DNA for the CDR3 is TGTGCCAGCAGCTTGTTTCCATACGAGCAGTACTTC. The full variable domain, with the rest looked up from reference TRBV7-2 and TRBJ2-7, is GAGVSQSPSNKVTEKGKDVELRCDPISGHTALYWYRQSLGQGLEFLIYFQGNSAPDKSGLPSDRFSAERTGGSVSTLTIQRTQQEDSAVYLCASSLFPYEQYFGPGTRLTVT.

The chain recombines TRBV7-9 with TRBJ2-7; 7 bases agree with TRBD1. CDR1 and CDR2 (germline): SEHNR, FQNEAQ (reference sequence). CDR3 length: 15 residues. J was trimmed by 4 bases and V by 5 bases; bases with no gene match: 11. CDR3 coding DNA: TGTGCCAGCAGCCCAAGGACAGGTCGAAGTTACGAGCAGTACTTC. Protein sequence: CASSPRTGRSYEQYF.

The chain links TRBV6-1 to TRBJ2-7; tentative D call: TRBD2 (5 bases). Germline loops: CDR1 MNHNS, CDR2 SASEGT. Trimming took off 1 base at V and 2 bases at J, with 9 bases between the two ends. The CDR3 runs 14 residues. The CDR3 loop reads CASSEVAGPYEQYF. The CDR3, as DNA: TGTGCCAGCAGTGAAGTCGCGGGCCCCTACGAGCAGTACTTC.

CDR3 nucleotide sequence: TGTGCCAGCAGCTTAAACAGGTTGGCCACTGAAGCTTTCTTT. This codes for CASSLNRLATEAFF. The chain combines TRBV7-2 with TRBJ1-1, with a possible D match to TRBD1 (5 bases). The germline gives CDR1 SGHTA, CDR2 FQGNSA. This CDR3 has 14 amino acids. With 2 bases removed from V and 4 bases from J, the gap between germline ends came to 11 bases.

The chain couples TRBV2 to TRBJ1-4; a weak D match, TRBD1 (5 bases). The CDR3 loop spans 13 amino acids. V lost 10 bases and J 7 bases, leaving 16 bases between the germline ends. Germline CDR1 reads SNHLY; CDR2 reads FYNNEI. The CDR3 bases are TGTGCCACCACACTGACAGCGGGTGAAAAACTGTTTTTT. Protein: CATTLTAGEKLFF.

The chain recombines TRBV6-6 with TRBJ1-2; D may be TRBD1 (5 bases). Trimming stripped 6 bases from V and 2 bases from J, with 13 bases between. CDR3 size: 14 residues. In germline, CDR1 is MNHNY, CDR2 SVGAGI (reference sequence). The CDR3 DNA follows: TGTGCCAGCAGACCTCCGGGACGGAACTATGGCTACACCTTC. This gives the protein CASRPPGRNYGYTF.

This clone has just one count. The CDR3 loop is CSVEALPTSGMYYEQYF. CDR3 sequence (DNA): TGCAGCGTTGAAGCCCTCCCGACTAGCGGGATGTACTACGAGCAGTACTTC. The chain links TRBV29-1 to TRBJ2-7; 11 nucleotides align to TRBD2. J gave up 3 bases and V 1 base, and 11 bases lay outside the gene matches. The CDR3 has 17 residues. Germline V gene sequence: CDR1 SQVTM, CDR2 ANQGSEA.

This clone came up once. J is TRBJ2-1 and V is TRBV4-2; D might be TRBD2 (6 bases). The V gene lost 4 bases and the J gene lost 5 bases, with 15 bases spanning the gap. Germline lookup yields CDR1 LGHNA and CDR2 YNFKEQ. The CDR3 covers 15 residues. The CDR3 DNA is TGTGCCAGCAGCCCACGGGGGTTAAAAGACAATGAGCAGTTCTTC. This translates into CASSPRGLKDNEQFF.

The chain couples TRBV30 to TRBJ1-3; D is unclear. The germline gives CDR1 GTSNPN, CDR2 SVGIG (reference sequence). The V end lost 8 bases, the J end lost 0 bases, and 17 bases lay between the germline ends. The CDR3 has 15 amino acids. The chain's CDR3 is CAATGALFSGNTIYF. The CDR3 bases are TGTGCCGCCACGGGAGCTCTTTTCTCTGGAAACACCATATATTTT. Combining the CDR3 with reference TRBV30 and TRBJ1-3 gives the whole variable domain SQTIHQWPATLVQPVGSPLSLECTVEGTSNPNLYWYRQAAGRGLQLLFYSVGIGQISSEVPQNLSASRPQDRQFILSSKKLLLSDSGFYLCAATGALFSGNTIYFGEGSWLTVV.

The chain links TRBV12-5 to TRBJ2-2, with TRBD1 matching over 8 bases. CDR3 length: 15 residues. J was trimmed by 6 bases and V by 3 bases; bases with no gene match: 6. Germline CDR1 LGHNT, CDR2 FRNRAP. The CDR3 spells CASGFRQGKAGELFF. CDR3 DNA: TGTGCTAGTGGTTTCAGACAGGGGAAAGCCGGGGAGCTGTTTTTT.

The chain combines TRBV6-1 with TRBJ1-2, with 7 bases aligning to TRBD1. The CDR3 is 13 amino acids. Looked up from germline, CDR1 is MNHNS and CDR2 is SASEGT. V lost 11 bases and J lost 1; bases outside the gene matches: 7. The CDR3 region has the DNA TGTGCCGCACGAAGACAGGGTAACTATGGCTACACCTTC. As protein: CAARRQGNYGYTF.

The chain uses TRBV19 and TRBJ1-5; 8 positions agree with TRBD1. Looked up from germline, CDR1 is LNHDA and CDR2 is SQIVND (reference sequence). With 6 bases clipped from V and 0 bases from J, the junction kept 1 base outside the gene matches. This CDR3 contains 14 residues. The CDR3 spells CASSGTGSNQPQHF. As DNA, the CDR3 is TGTGCCAGTAGCGGGACAGGTAGCAATCAGCCCCAGCATTTT.

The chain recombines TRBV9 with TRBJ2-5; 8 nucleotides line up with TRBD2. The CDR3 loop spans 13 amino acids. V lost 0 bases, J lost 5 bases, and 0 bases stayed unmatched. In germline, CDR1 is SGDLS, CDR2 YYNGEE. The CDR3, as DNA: TGTGCCAGCAGCGTAGCGGGGGGGGAGACCCAGTACTTC. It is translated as CASSVAGGETQYF.